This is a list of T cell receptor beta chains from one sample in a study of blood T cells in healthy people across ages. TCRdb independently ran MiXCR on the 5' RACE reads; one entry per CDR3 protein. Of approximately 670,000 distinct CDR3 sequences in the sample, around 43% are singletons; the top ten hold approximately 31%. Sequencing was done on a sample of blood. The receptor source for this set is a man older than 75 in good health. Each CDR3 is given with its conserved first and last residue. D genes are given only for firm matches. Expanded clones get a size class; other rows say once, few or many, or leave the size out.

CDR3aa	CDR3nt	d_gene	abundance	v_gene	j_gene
CASSLGGRSGYTF	TGTGCCAGCAGTTTAGGAGGGAGGAGTGGCTACACCTTC	.	.	TRBV12-3/TRBV12-4	TRBJ1-2
CSALRGLAGSQETQYF	TGCAGTGCTCTCCGGGGACTAGCGGGATCGCAAGAGACCCAGTACTTC	TRBD2	.	TRBV20-1	TRBJ2-5
CASSAKTIDTQYF	TGTGCCAGCAGTGCTAAAACTATAGATACGCAGTATTTT	.	many	TRBV2	TRBJ2-3
CASSSTGSPYEQYF	TGTGCCAGCAGCTCGACAGGGAGCCCCTACGAGCAGTACTTC	TRBD1	few	TRBV7-2	TRBJ2-7
CASSWVTSGSRADTQYF	TGTGCCAGCAGCTGGGTGACTAGCGGGAGTAGGGCAGATACGCAGTATTTT	TRBD2	.	TRBV5-6	TRBJ2-3
CASREELKGGLDTEAFF	TGTGCCAGCAGGGAAGAGCTAAAGGGAGGTTTGGACACTGAAGCTTTCTTT	.	.	TRBV11-1	TRBJ1-1
CASSRGQMVMTQYF	TGTGCCAGCAGTCGAGGCCAGATGGTGATGACCCAGTACTTC	.	.	TRBV6-2/TRBV6-3	TRBJ2-5
CSVEESPSGFYNEQYF	TGCAGCGTTGAAGAGTCGCCAAGCGGATTCTACAATGAGCAGTACTTC	.	.	TRBV29-1	TRBJ2-5
CASNPTSSRGLAKNIQYF	TGTGCCAGCAACCCCACTAGCAGCCGGGGACTAGCCAAAAACATTCAGTACTTC	.	many	TRBV28	TRBJ2-4
CASSARTSEETQYF	TGTGCCAGCAGCGCTAGGACATCCGAAGAGACCCAGTACTTC	.	few	TRBV3-1	TRBJ2-5
CSASPNSGTGDYGYTF	TGCAGTGCTAGCCCTAACTCTGGGACAGGGGACTATGGCTACACCTTC	TRBD1	.	TRBV20-1	TRBJ1-2
CSARDRQGRETRYF	TGCAGTGCTAGAGATCGACAGGGACGGGAGACCCGGTACTTC	.	.	TRBV20-1	TRBJ2-5
CSVVDRGQKGPYEQYF	TGCAGCGTTGTGGACAGGGGGCAGAAGGGGCCCTACGAGCAGTACTTC	TRBD1	.	TRBV29-1	TRBJ2-7
CASSYSRSHEQFF	TGTGCCAGCAGTTACTCACGGTCCCATGAGCAGTTCTTC	.	few	TRBV6-2/TRBV6-3	TRBJ2-1
CSVWDRNTEAFF	TGCAGCGTGTGGGACCGGAACACTGAAGCTTTCTTT	.	many	TRBV29-1	TRBJ1-1
CAISRPGQGTYEQYF	TGTGCCATCAGCCGACCGGGACAGGGGACCTACGAGCAGTACTTC	TRBD1	.	TRBV10-3	TRBJ2-7
CSARDHKRGYEQYF	TGCAGTGCTAGAGATCATAAGCGGGGCTACGAGCAGTACTTC	TRBD2	few	TRBV20-1	TRBJ2-7
CASSPPKGLAFTDTQYF	TGTGCCAGCAGCCCCCCAAAGGGCCTAGCCTTCACAGATACGCAGTATTTT	.	.	TRBV14	TRBJ2-3
CASSHETDRESSGANVLTF	TGTGCCAGCAGCCATGAGACGGACAGGGAGTCATCTGGGGCCAACGTCCTGACTTTC	TRBD1	few	TRBV3-1	TRBJ2-6
CASSQGQGALSPLHF	TGTGCCAGCAGCCAAGGACAGGGGGCTCTCTCACCCCTCCACTTT	TRBD1	few	TRBV14	TRBJ1-6
CAGRPSGQETQYF	TGTGCCGGCAGGCCTAGCGGGCAAGAGACCCAGTACTTC	TRBD2	.	TRBV2	TRBJ2-5
CASSGHRGGTTGSYNEQFF	TGTGCCAGCAGCGGCCATAGGGGGGGTACTACCGGCTCCTACAATGAGCAGTTCTTC	.	.	TRBV6-2/TRBV6-3	TRBJ2-1
CAPRGLGRRGADTQYF	TGTGCCCCCAGGGGCCTTGGCCGAAGGGGTGCAGATACGCAGTATTTT	.	.	TRBV2	TRBJ2-3
CASSVERGSGAKNIQYF	TGTGCCAGCAGCGTAGAGAGAGGGAGTGGGGCCAAAAACATTCAGTACTTC	.	few	TRBV9	TRBJ2-4
CASSLALSYNEQFF	TGTGCCAGCAGCTTAGCCTTATCCTACAATGAGCAGTTCTTC	.	.	TRBV7-2	TRBJ2-1
CSAEDRDFKETQYF	TGCAGTGCCGAGGACAGGGACTTTAAAGAGACCCAGTACTTC	TRBD1	.	TRBV20-1	TRBJ2-5
CSVVGTPNTEAFF	TGCAGCGTTGTGGGGACACCGAACACTGAAGCTTTCTTT	.	.	TRBV29-1	TRBJ1-1
CASRRASGSTDTQYF	TGTGCCAGCCGGCGGGCTAGCGGGAGTACAGATACGCAGTATTTT	TRBD2	.	TRBV12-3/TRBV12-4	TRBJ2-3
CASSLLAGRGEQFF	TGCGCCAGCAGCTTACTAGCGGGAAGGGGTGAGCAGTTCTTC	TRBD2	.	TRBV5-1	TRBJ2-1
CASRRSTNEKLFF	TGTGCCAGCAGACGGTCAACTAATGAAAAACTGTTTTTT	.	.	TRBV6-1	TRBJ1-4
CASNPVPSGRVGGEQFF	TGTGCCAGCAACCCCGTACCGAGCGGGAGGGTTGGCGGTGAGCAGTTCTTC	TRBD2	few	TRBV9	TRBJ2-1
CASSLELASSYEQYF	TGTGCCAGCAGCTTAGAACTAGCGAGCTCCTACGAGCAGTACTTC	TRBD2	few	TRBV13	TRBJ2-7
CASQMWVSYEQYF	TGTGCCAGTCAGATGTGGGTCAGCTACGAGCAGTACTTC	.	.	TRBV3-1	TRBJ2-7
CSARVNREGRETQYF	TGCAGTGCTAGAGTCAACAGGGAGGGCAGAGAGACCCAGTACTTC	.	few	TRBV20-1	TRBJ2-5
CASSPPTVDDTQYF	TGTGCCAGCTCACCCCCGACAGTCGACGATACGCAGTATTTT	.	.	TRBV18	TRBJ2-3
CASSHSGLYQETQYF	TGTGCCAGCAGTCATTCGGGGCTGTACCAAGAGACCCAGTACTTC	.	.	TRBV6-2/TRBV6-3	TRBJ2-5